The clone carrying this T cell receptor (beta chain) has more than one count but fewer than ten. Its antigen is undetermined. A much larger clonotype is one base distant, so this may be a read error. This CDR3 comprises 11 residues. V gave up 0 bases and J gave up 5 bases, with 2 bases separating them. The germline gives CDR1 SGHVS, CDR2 FQNEAQ. This record comes from a study of CD8+CD57+ T cells in acquired aplastic anemia. Study-wide context: An average of 3.2 ug of DNA was obtained from sorted CD4+ and CD8+ cells. Study observations and caveats: Around 30 sequences, all CD8+ CDR3, were shared between patients and controls.

Patients who underwent sequencing had shown CD8+CD57+ cell expansion by flow cytometry. Blood came from patients not yet given any therapy. Template material for TCR beta VDJ and CDR3 profiling consisted of genomic DNA. TCRdb reprocessed the reads via MiXCR and lists one record per CDR3 protein. The table has under 350,000 distinct CDR3 sequences, 45% to 65% seen once. This clonotype was sampled from a human donor with aplastic anemia. Sequencing was carried out using sorted CD4+, CD8+, or CD8+CD57+ T cells (not recorded which) from PBMCs. This chain connects TRBV7-8 to TRBJ2-7; D not resolved. CDR3 loop: CASSLANEQYF. For the CDR3, the DNA is TGTGCCAGCAGCTTAGCGAACGAGCAGTACTTC.